These 28 T cell receptor beta chains were sequenced from one sample in a study of CD8 T cells in ankylosing spondylitis. Study-wide results and limits: A TCR beta motif of eight or nine highly homologous variants seemed to mark ankylosing spondylitis blood.

TCRdb used MiXCR to reprocess the 5' RACE reads, holding one entry per CDR3 protein. The table lists some 840,000 distinct CDR3 sequences, about an eighth of them singletons. Their cognate antigens are unknown. Sequencing was done on a sample of blood, either unsorted or a sorted T cell fraction (not recorded which). The receptors come from a male donor with ankylosing spondylitis.

The chain recombines TRBV5-1 with TRBJ2-4; TRBD2 agrees at 11 bases. Looked up from germline, CDR1 is SGHRS and CDR2 is YFSETQ. The CDR3 is made up of 19 amino acids. V dropped 0 bases and J dropped 1; count of bases not matched to a gene: 9. The CDR3 nucleotides read TGCGCCAGCAGCTTGGTTTTCCTAGCGGGGGGCTCGGCCAAAAACATTCAGTACTTC. It is translated as CASSLVFLAGGSAKNIQYF.

The chain employs TRBV5-1 and TRBJ2-7; perhaps TRBD1 as D (5 bases). The CDR3 contains 13 residues. V was shortened by 6 bases and J by 0 bases, with 10 bases between the two germline ends. Germline V gene sequence: CDR1 SGHRS, CDR2 YFSETQ. CDR3 nucleotides: TGCGCCAGCATGCAGGGTATCTCCTACGAGCAGTACTTC. Translation: CASMQGISYEQYF.

The chain carries TRBV5-1 and TRBJ2-1; 7 nucleotides line up with TRBD2. This CDR3 has 16 amino acids. The ends lost 4 bases at V and 1 base at J; junction bases unmatched: 8. Per germline, CDR1 SGHRS and CDR2 YFSETQ. The CDR3 loop is CASSPGTTLSYNEQFF. For the CDR3, the DNA is TGCGCCAGCAGCCCGGGGACTACCCTATCCTACAATGAGCAGTTCTTC.

This chain uses TRBV12-3 or TRBV12-4 with TRBJ2-5; TRBD1 aligns across 11 bases. The CDR3 loop spans 15 amino acids. J was trimmed by 4 bases and V by 6 bases; bases with no gene match: 7. The CDR3 nucleotides read TGTGCCAGCAGCCTCCGGGACAGGGGGGGAGAGACCCAGTACTTC. This encodes CASSLRDRGGETQYF.

The chain uses TRBV10-3 and TRBJ1-1, with TRBD1 matching 9 bases. V shed 6 bases, J shed 4 bases, and the junction held 3 bases outside the gene matches. This CDR3 contains 13 residues. Germline lookup yields CDR1 ENHRY and CDR2 SYGVKD. CDR3 protein: CAIRPGQGTEAFF. CDR3 in DNA: TGTGCCATCAGACCGGGACAGGGCACTGAAGCTTTCTTT.

The V and J genes are TRBV4-3 and TRBJ2-3; D may be TRBD1 (5 bases). The CDR3 covers 15 residues. V lost 0 bases and J 4 bases, leaving 11 bases between the germline ends. CDR1 is LGHNA and CDR2 is YSLEER in the germline V gene. CDR3 sequence: CASSQDSGYADTQYF. CDR3 in DNA: TGCGCCAGCAGCCAAGATTCAGGGTACGCAGATACGCAGTATTTT.

This clonotype was recorded many times. This chain links TRBV29-1 with TRBJ2-3; 7 positions match TRBD1. CDR3 length equals 14 residues. V shed 7 bases and J 0 bases; nucleotides not matched to a gene: 7. CDR1 is SQVTM and CDR2 is ANQGSEA in the germline V gene. CDR3: CSALDRASTDTQYF. CDR3 DNA: TGCAGCGCCCTCGACAGGGCCAGCACAGATACGCAGTATTTT.

There are a few counts of this clonotype. The genes are TRBV20-1 and TRBJ2-7; weak D call: TRBD2 (5 bases). The V end was cut by 4 bases, the J end by 0 bases, with 16 bases between. Germline V gives CDR1 DFQATT, CDR2 SNEGSKA (reference sequence). The CDR3 has 15 residues. The CDR3 is CSAIPLNEGSYEQYF. CDR3 nucleotide sequence: TGCAGTGCTATCCCTTTGAATGAGGGCTCCTACGAGCAGTACTTC.

This clonotype was counted only a few times. V is TRBV7-2 and J is TRBJ2-5; D is unclear. V lost 6 bases, J lost 2 bases, and 10 bases lay in between. CDR1 is SGHTA, CDR2 FQGNSA, per germline. CDR3 length: 13 residues. The CDR3 loop is CASSPYHQETQYF. The CDR3 DNA reads as TGTGCCAGCAGTCCTTACCATCAAGAGACCCAGTACTTC.

The chain combines TRBV5-1 with TRBJ2-5; the D gene is possibly TRBD2 (8 bases). The CDR3 is 17 amino acids. Germline V gives CDR1 SGHRS, CDR2 YFSETQ. Trimming took 4 bases from V and 5 from J, leaving 24 bases between them. The CDR3 protein is CASSLNRGAGAGETQYF. In nucleotides, the CDR3 is TGCGCCAGCAGCCTCAACAGGGGAGCGGGAGCGGGGGAGACCCAGTACTTC. Filled out from reference TRBV5-1 and TRBJ2-5, the complete variable domain reads KAGVTQTPRYLIKTRGQQVTLSCSPISGHRSVSWYQQTPGQGLQFLFEYFSETQRNKGNFPGRFSGRQFSNSRSEMNVSTLELGDSALYLCASSLNRGAGAGETQYFGPGTRLLVL.

V gene TRBV10-3 combines with J gene TRBJ2-7; D call uncertain. Germline CDR1 reads ENHRY; CDR2 reads SYGVKD. V was pared by 5 bases and J by 2 bases, with 13 bases between. The CDR3 is 14 residues long. CDR3 protein: CAISSPPNPYEQYF. The CDR3 region has the DNA TGTGCCATCAGTAGTCCACCGAATCCCTACGAGCAGTACTTC.

This chain joins TRBV7-2 and TRBJ2-1, with D perhaps TRBD2 (5 bases). The CDR3 length is 15 residues. With 2 bases removed from V and 5 bases from J, the gap between germline ends came to 13 bases. CDR1 is SGHTA and CDR2 is FQGNSA in the germline V gene. DNA of the CDR3: TGTGCCAGCAGCTTAAGGACTTTCACGGACAATGAGCAGTTCTTC. This encodes CASSLRTFTDNEQFF.

This clonotype was seen ten or more times. V usage is TRBV5-1 and J usage is TRBJ2-7; D unclear. The V gene lost 7 bases and the J gene lost 1 base, with 15 bases spanning the gap. This CDR3 spans 14 amino acids. Germline V gene sequence: CDR1 SGHRS, CDR2 YFSETQ. The CDR3 DNA reads TGCGCCAGCGCCAGGACGGCCGAATCCTACGAGCAGTACTTC. It yields the protein CASARTAESYEQYF.

The genes are TRBV4-1 and TRBJ1-2, with TRBD1 matching 7 bases. In germline, CDR1 is MGHRA, CDR2 YSYEKL. V lost 3 bases and J lost 8; bases outside the gene matches: 9. The CDR3 is 14 amino acids. The CDR3: CASSHYGQDRGYTF. In nucleotides, the CDR3 is TGCGCCAGCAGCCATTACGGACAGGATAGAGGCTACACCTTC.

V is TRBV6-2 or TRBV6-3 and J is TRBJ2-5; no definite D call. CDR1 is MNHEY and CDR2 is SVGEGT in the germline V gene. Trimming removed 2 bases from V and 5 bases from J, with 12 bases in between. The CDR3 runs 14 residues. The chain's CDR3 is CASSYPDPPETQYF. The CDR3 DNA reads as TGTGCCAGCAGTTACCCGGACCCACCGGAGACCCAGTACTTC.

This clonotype was counted a few times. The gene calls are TRBV12-3 or TRBV12-4 and TRBJ1-4, with D possibly being TRBD1 (5 bases). The CDR3 sequence is 12 residues long. The germline V and J ends were trimmed by 4 bases and 7 bases, with 7 bases remaining between them. Here the CDR3 reads CASSSGVEKLFF. The CDR3 region has the DNA TGTGCCAGCAGTTCGGGGGTTGAAAAACTGTTTTTT.

The chain joins TRBV7-2 to TRBJ2-2, with D unclear. V was pared by 4 bases and J by 1 base, with 13 bases between. Germline CDR1 is SGHTA and CDR2 is FQGNSA. The CDR3 spans 16 residues. DNA of the CDR3: TGTGCCAGCAGCTCGCAGGTCCGCCTGAACACCGGGGAGCTGTTTTTT. Translation: CASSSQVRLNTGELFF.

This clonotype has ten or more counts. V usage is TRBV7-2 and J usage is TRBJ2-5; tentatively, D is TRBD1 or TRBD2 (6 bases each). Deletions cut 4 bases from V and 2 bases from J, with 17 bases between. In germline, CDR1 is SGHTA, CDR2 FQGNSA. This CDR3 comprises 16 residues. CDR3 DNA sequence: TGTGCCAGCAGCTACTTCCCGGGGGCCAGACAAGAGACCCAGTACTTC. It is translated as CASSYFPGARQETQYF.

This clonotype was found a few times. The chain has TRBV12-3 or TRBV12-4 and TRBJ2-7; D is unresolved. This CDR3 comprises 17 residues. The ends were cut back, 2 bases at V and 2 bases at J, with 19 bases in the middle. The CDR3 loop reads CASSLSPSSKPAYEQYF. For the CDR3, the DNA is TGTGCCAGCAGTTTAAGTCCGTCATCGAAACCGGCCTACGAGCAGTACTTC.

This chain uses TRBV5-1 with TRBJ2-5; 9 nucleotides line up with TRBD2. Trimming took 0 bases from V and 6 from J; bases not matched to a gene: 9. Germline V lookup: CDR1 SGHRS, CDR2 YFSETQ. The CDR3 spans 16 residues. The CDR3 DNA sequence: TGCGCCAGCAGCTTGGAGGTTAGCGGGAGAGGGAAGACCCAGTACTTC. This sequence encodes CASSLEVSGRGKTQYF.

This clonotype was observed at least ten times. The rearrangement joins TRBV15 to TRBJ2-1, with D unclear. This CDR3 contains 16 residues. Germline CDR1 is LNHNV and CDR2 is YYDKDF (reference sequence). V dropped 0 bases and J dropped 1 base, with 10 bases sitting between them. The CDR3 here is CATSRDSPRSYNEQFF. The CDR3 nucleotides read TGTGCCACCAGCAGAGATTCGCCCAGGTCCTACAATGAGCAGTTCTTC.

The rearrangement uses TRBV20-1 and TRBJ2-6; D remains ambiguous. CDR3 size: 15 residues. V was clipped by 0 bases and J by 3 bases, with 9 bases between them. Per germline, CDR1 DFQATT and CDR2 SNEGSKA (reference sequence). The CDR3 spells CSARDRIFGANVLTF. The DNA of the CDR3 is TGCAGTGCTAGAGATCGAATTTTTGGGGCCAACGTCCTGACTTTC.

This clonotype showed up just a few times. CDR3 sequence (DNA): TGCAGTGCAACTTCTCCTTTCACTACCGGGGAGCTGTTTTTT. This encodes CSATSPFTTGELFF. The V and J genes are TRBV20-1 and TRBJ2-2; unclear D gene. From germline, CDR1 is DFQATT and CDR2 SNEGSKA (reference sequence). Trimming removed 6 bases at V and 5 bases at J, with 16 bases between. The CDR3 is 14 residues long.

This clonotype was picked up many times. The chain joins TRBV29-1 to TRBJ2-5; no clear D gene. Germline lookup yields CDR1 SQVTM and CDR2 ANQGSEA. V was clipped by 3 bases and J by 5 bases, with 13 bases between them. CDR3 length: 13 residues. The CDR3 is CSVDEGFGETQYF. The CDR3 bases are TGCAGCGTTGATGAAGGGTTTGGGGAGACCCAGTACTTC.

The rearrangement links TRBV27 to TRBJ1-5, with TRBD1 identical over 7 bases. The CDR3 contains 16 residues. Germline V gene data show CDR1 as MNHEY and CDR2 as SMNVEV (reference sequence). V shed 3 bases, J shed 6 bases, and the junction held 11 bases outside the gene matches. The CDR3 is CASSFLRQGFVQPQHF. CDR3 DNA sequence: TGTGCCAGCAGTTTCCTCCGACAGGGCTTTGTTCAGCCCCAGCATTTT.

This clonotype has a handful of counts. The gene calls are TRBV20-1 and TRBJ1-6; D perhaps matches TRBD1 (5 bases). This CDR3 has 13 residues. Trimming removed 2 bases from V and 8 bases from J, with 10 bases in between. Germline CDR1 is DFQATT and CDR2 is SNEGSKA (reference sequence). CDR3 DNA sequence: TGCAGTGCTAGAAGGGGTCGGCATTCACCCCTCCACTTT. Protein: CSARRGRHSPLHF.

There are many counts of this clonotype. The chain links TRBV28 to TRBJ2-5; 10 bases fit TRBD2. Unmatched junction bases numbered 12, after V lost 3 bases and J lost 2 bases. Germline V gives CDR1 MDHEN, CDR2 SYDVKM. The CDR3 is 18 amino acids. The CDR3: CASSLGALAGGHQETQYF. Here the CDR3 DNA reads TGTGCCAGCAGTTTGGGGGCTTTAGCGGGGGGCCATCAAGAGACCCAGTACTTC.

The V and J genes are TRBV4-3 and TRBJ2-5; D uncertain. V was cut by 0 bases and J by 0 bases, with 8 bases left in between. Germline V lookup: CDR1 LGHNA, CDR2 YSLEER. The CDR3 length is 15 residues. This chain's CDR3 is CASSQDPRYQETQYF. For the CDR3, the DNA is TGCGCCAGCAGCCAAGACCCGAGGTACCAAGAGACCCAGTACTTC.